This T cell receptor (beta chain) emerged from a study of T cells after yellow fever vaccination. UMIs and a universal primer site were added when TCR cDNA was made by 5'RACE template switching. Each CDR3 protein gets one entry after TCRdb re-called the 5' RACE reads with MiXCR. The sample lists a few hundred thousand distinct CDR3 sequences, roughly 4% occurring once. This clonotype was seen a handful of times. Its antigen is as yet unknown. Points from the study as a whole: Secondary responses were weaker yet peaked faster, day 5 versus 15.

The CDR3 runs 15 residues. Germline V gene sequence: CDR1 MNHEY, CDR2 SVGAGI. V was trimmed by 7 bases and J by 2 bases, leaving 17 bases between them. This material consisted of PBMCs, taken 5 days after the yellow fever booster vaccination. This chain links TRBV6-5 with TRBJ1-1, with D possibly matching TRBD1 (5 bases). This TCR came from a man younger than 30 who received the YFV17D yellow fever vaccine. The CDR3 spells CASILLGAGNTEAFF. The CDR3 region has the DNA TGTGCCAGCATCCTGCTAGGGGCGGGAAACACTGAAGCTTTCTTT.